This TCR beta chain was captured by sequencing in a study of breast tumors, draining lymph nodes, adjacent tissues (dated by TCRdb to 2015 to 2016). Turning to the overall study: TCR beta repertoires were compared across tumor, adjacent nontumor tissue and axillary lymph nodes obtained from breast cancer patients. In human breast cancer, the study set out to assess how tumor, surrounding tissue and draining lymph node repertoires relate to one another and whether T cells might be exchanged between them.

The sequencer was an Illumina HiSeq 2000. Multiplex PCR amplification was used to build the TCR beta chain libraries. High-throughput sequencing was used to analyze the amplified TCR beta chain products. TCRdb's own reprocessing of the public reads used fastp at Q25 and MiXCR and kept productive beta chains. Entries are consolidated by CDR3 protein sequence, retaining the most common genes and DNA. Counted in this sample were some 130,000 distinct CDR3 sequences; 21% of them appeared once. The ten top clones hold roughly 2.2% of the sample. Lymph node samples came from the axillary draining lymph nodes of breast cancer patients. This clonotype occurred many times. Its antigen remains undetermined. The sample holds no much larger clone one base away, and base qualities are not on file. Paper-wide results and their limitations: The data were considered consistent with the idea that most tumor T cells come from the lymph node and then expand in tumor tissue. Tumor and nontumor tissue repertoires were found to be significantly more similar in luminal-like than in basal-like breast cancer. Tumor T-cell repertoires showed less diversity than lymph node repertoires and more diversity than nontumor tissue repertoires, and tumor T-cell repertoires showed preferential V and J gene usage. Rather than being directly demonstrated, the conclusion that tumor T cells originate in lymph nodes was presented as consistent with a hypothesis.

The sequenced material came from axillary lymph node tissue. The clonotype comes from a female donor with breast cancer. Some clones in this sample may be carry-over from other donors' samples.

For the CDR3, the sequence is CASSVGLTHQPQHF. The nucleotide sequence is TGTGCCAGTAGTGTTGGACTTACCCATCAGCCCCAGCATTTT. The V and J segments used are TRBV19 and TRBJ1-5, with no D gene named confidently. CDR1 and CDR2, per the germline V gene (reference sequence), are LNHDA and SQIVND. The cysteine opens and the phenylalanine closes a CDR3 of 14 amino acids. Left in the record is the CDR3 DNA by itself, 42 bases read in frame from the first base. The germline ends are 13 bases apart after V is trimmed by 5 bases and J by 5 bases.